The 31 T cell receptor beta chains below all came from one sample that was sequenced in a study of cytomegalovirus exposure and HLA in healthy donors. 60 Vbeta and 13 Jbeta primers were used in PCR. The table came from immunoSEQ multiplex PCR; TCRdb's copy has only in-frame clones and leaves some out. The sample lists 130,000 to 150,000 clones, about three quarters seen once, with over 1% in the top ten. Sample: PBMCs. The origin of the receptors is a woman between 35 and 50 years old in good health and CMV-seronegative.

The rearrangement links TRBV7-6 to TRBJ2-3; 10 bases align to TRBD1. Germline CDR1 and CDR2: SGHVS and FNYEAQ. The CDR3 runs to 15 residues. The J segment lost 4 bases and the V segment lost 6 bases, leaving 7 bases of the junction unmatched. CDR3 region: CASSQGQGFADTQYF. CDR3 bases: TGTGCCAGCAGTCAGGGACAGGGGTTCGCAGATACGCAGTATTTT.

In its sample, this clone was seen a few times. One junction end disagrees with the germline gene, perhaps due to a read error. This chain joins TRBV5-4 and TRBJ2-7; a weak D match, TRBD1 (6 bases). CDR1 and CDR2 (germline): SGHNT, YYREEE (reference sequence). This CDR3 has 12 amino acids. The chain's CDR3 is CASSRWQDSALF. Here the CDR3 DNA reads TGTGCCAGCAGCCGATGGCAGGACAGCGCTTTATTC. The full variable domain, completed using reference TRBV5-4 and TRBJ2-7, is ETGVTQSPTHLIKTRGQQVTLRCSSQSGHNTVSWYQQALGQGPQFIFQYYREEENGRGNFPPRFSGLQFPNYSSELNVNALELDDSALYLCASSRWQDSALFGPGTRLTVT.

The chain carries TRBV5-1 and TRBJ2-5, with 8 bases fitting TRBD2. Germline trimming cut 3 bases from V and 2 bases from J; bases unmatched to any gene: 6. Germline CDR1 is SGHRS and CDR2 is YFSETQ. The CDR3 is made up of 15 amino acids. The CDR3 DNA is TGCGCCAGCAGCTGTAGCGGGGCAGATCAAGAGACCCAGTACTTC. Protein: CASSCSGADQETQYF.

The rearrangement links TRBV2 to TRBJ2-2; TRBD1 matches at 7 bases. Losses at the gene ends were 3 bases for V and 5 bases for J; bases not matched to a gene: 12. This CDR3 is 17 amino acids long. Germline V gene data show CDR1 as SNHLY and CDR2 as FYNNEI. CDR3 sequence: CASSEDRETGFTGELFF. The DNA of the CDR3 is TGTGCCAGCAGTGAGGACCGCGAGACAGGGTTTACCGGGGAGCTGTTTTTT.

A remark on this clone: Other nucleotide sequences in the sample specify the same CDR3. This sequence joins TRBV9 and TRBJ1-1, with D perhaps matching TRBD1 (6 bases). Between the trimmed V and J ends, which lost 0 bases and 5 bases, there was a span of 8 bases. The CDR3 sequence is 13 residues long. Germline V gives CDR1 SGDLS, CDR2 YYNGEE. CDR3 DNA sequence: TGTGCCAGCAGCGTAGACAGGGTAACTGAAGCTTTCTTT. It translates to CASSVDRVTEAFF.

Regarding this clone: The sample has other DNA sequences that encode this CDR3 too. The chain combines TRBV6-5 with TRBJ1-1, with TRBD1 matching 7 bases. CDR3 size: 13 residues. Germline V gene data show CDR1 as MNHEY and CDR2 as SVGAGI. Trimming took 5 bases from V and 2 from J; bases not matched to a gene: 2. The CDR3 DNA is TGTGCCAGCAGTGACAGGGTAAACACTGAAGCTTTCTTT. This gives the protein CASSDRVNTEAFF.

This clone was picked up a small number of times. The chain uses TRBV5-1 and TRBJ2-7; the match to TRBD2 covers 14 bases. CDR3 length equals 16 residues. V trimming: 4 bases; J trimming: 6 bases; junction bases outside the gene matches: 9. Germline V gives CDR1 SGHRS, CDR2 YFSETQ. The CDR3 nucleotides are TGCGCCAGCAGCCCCCAGCCCGGGACTAGCGGGGGCGAGCAGTACGTC. It codes for CASSPQPGTSGGEQYV.

The chain has TRBV5-1 and TRBJ2-7; TRBD1 agrees at 7 bases. From germline, CDR1 is SGHRS and CDR2 YFSETQ. The length of the CDR3 is 16 residues. J was trimmed by 0 bases and V by 3 bases; bases with no gene match: 9. CDR3 protein: CASSSIQGDASYEQYF. In DNA, the CDR3 is TGCGCCAGCAGCTCAATCCAGGGGGACGCCTCCTACGAGCAGTACTTC.

The CDR3 loop is CASSPSTAMNTEAFF. CDR3 DNA: TGTGCCAGCAGCCCATCGACTGCAATGAACACTGAAGCTTTCTTT. V gene TRBV7-9 combines with J gene TRBJ1-1; no clear D. CDR1 is SEHNR, CDR2 FQNEAQ, per germline (reference sequence). V was trimmed by 5 bases and J by 0 bases, leaving 13 bases between them. This CDR3 comprises 15 residues.

The genes are TRBV5-4 and TRBJ1-5; 7 bases line up with TRBD1. The length of the CDR3 is 13 residues. Germline CDR1 and CDR2: SGHNT and YYREEE (reference sequence). J gave up 6 bases and V 4 bases, and 4 bases lay outside the gene matches. In nucleotides, the CDR3 is TGTGCCAGCAGCCCTGACAGGGCTCAGCCCCAGCATTTT. It encodes CASSPDRAQPQHF.

This chain connects TRBV10-3 to TRBJ2-1; unclear D gene. This CDR3 spans 15 amino acids. V was pared by 3 bases and J by 9 bases, with 18 bases between. Germline assignment: CDR1 ENHRY and CDR2 SYGVKD. The CDR3 reads CAISEARWVVGEQFF. DNA for the CDR3: TGTGCCATCAGTGAAGCCAGGTGGGTGGTTGGTGAGCAGTTCTTC.

The chain carries TRBV6-5 and TRBJ2-2; TRBD2 agrees at 15 bases. Looked up from germline, CDR1 is MNHEY and CDR2 is SVGAGI. Losses at the gene ends were 2 bases for V and 6 bases for J; bases not matched to a gene: 1. This CDR3 spans 16 amino acids. The CDR3 coding sequence is TGTGCCAGCAGTTACGGGACTAGCGGGGGGTCCGGGGAGCTGTTTTTT. Protein sequence: CASSYGTSGGSGELFF.

J is TRBJ1-4 and V is TRBV4-2; D might be TRBD1 (6 bases). The germline V gene has CDR1 LGHNA and CDR2 YNFKEQ. The V end lost 3 bases, the J end lost 2 bases, and 10 bases lay between the germline ends. The CDR3 loop spans 15 amino acids. CDR3 nucleotide sequence: TGTGCCAGCAGCCAGCCGGGACATACTAATGAAAAACTGTTTTTT. Translating gives CASSQPGHTNEKLFF.

The rearrangement uses TRBV9 and TRBJ2-1; 16 bases are shared with TRBD2. The V and J ends lost 0 bases and 6 bases, in that order; junction bases with no gene match: 6. The CDR3 has 18 amino acids. Germline CDR1 SGDLS, CDR2 YYNGEE. The CDR3 coding sequence is TGTGCCAGCAGCGTAGCTACGGGACTAGCGGGGGGGCCCAATGAGCAGTTCTTC. Amino acid sequence: CASSVATGLAGGPNEQFF.

The V call is TRBV7-2, the J call TRBJ2-2; perhaps TRBD2 as D (6 bases). V was trimmed by 0 bases and J by 5 bases, leaving 16 bases between them. This CDR3 is 17 amino acids long. Per germline, CDR1 SGHTA and CDR2 FQGNSA. CDR3: CASSLAVSPGTTGELFF. The CDR3 DNA reads as TGTGCCAGCAGCTTAGCGGTTAGTCCAGGGACTACCGGGGAGCTGTTTTTT.

This rearrangement joins TRBV14 to TRBJ2-7; a possible D gene is TRBD1 (6 bases). Between the trimmed V and J ends, which lost 4 bases and 2 bases, there was a span of 15 bases. CDR1 SGHDN and CDR2 FVKESK come from the germline V gene. This CDR3 has 15 residues. The CDR3 nucleotides read TGTGCCAGCAGCCTAACCCTGACAGGAACCTACGAGCAGTACTTC. Its translation is CASSLTLTGTYEQYF.

As to this clone: This sample also contains other DNA sequences that code for the same CDR3. V and J are TRBV7-2 and TRBJ2-6; a possible D gene is TRBD1 (5 bases). Germline CDR1 SGHTA, CDR2 FQGNSA. The V and J ends lost 7 bases and 0 bases respectively, with 13 bases between them. The CDR3 is 16 residues long. CDR3 coding DNA: TGTGCCAGCACTTGGGGCAGGACCTCTGGGGCCAACGTCCTGACTTTC. Its translation: CASTWGRTSGANVLTF.

This clone appeared a single time. The chain is built from TRBV5-1 and TRBJ1-1, with D possibly matching TRBD1 (5 bases). The CDR3 extends over 14 amino acids. Trimming cost V 0 bases and J 7 bases, with 13 bases left between them. Germline CDR1 reads SGHRS; CDR2 reads YFSETQ. For the CDR3, the DNA is TGCGCCAGCAGCTTGGGGGGGGTTGACGGTGAAGCTTTCTTT. Translation: CASSLGGVDGEAFF.

This chain joins TRBV12-5 and TRBJ2-3, with D perhaps matching TRBD2 (6 bases). Germline values: CDR1 LGHNT, CDR2 FRNRAP. The CDR3 runs to 13 residues. The V and J ends lost 7 bases and 6 bases respectively, with 14 bases between them. For the CDR3, the DNA is TGTGCTAGTGTCCCGGGGACTCCCGATACGCAGTATTTT. Its protein product is CASVPGTPDTQYF.

The chain carries TRBV5-4 and TRBJ2-2; 11 bases are shared with TRBD2. The V segment lost 2 bases and the J segment 8 bases; nucleotides outside the gene matches: 8. Germline V lookup: CDR1 SGHNT, CDR2 YYREEE (reference sequence). The CDR3 extends over 16 amino acids. The CDR3 is CASSFGASGGMGELFF. The CDR3 DNA reads TGTGCCAGCAGCTTTGGCGCTAGCGGGGGGATGGGGGAGCTGTTTTTT.

With regard to this clone: The same CDR3 can be traced to other DNA sequences in this sample. The CDR3 here is CSARSETQYF. The CDR3 coding sequence is TGCAGTGCTAGAAGCGAGACCCAGTACTTC. The chain employs TRBV20-1 and TRBJ2-5; no definite D call. Per the germline V gene, CDR1 is DFQATT and CDR2 is SNEGSKA (reference sequence). With 2 bases removed from V and 5 bases from J, the gap between germline ends came to 3 bases. There are 10 residues in the CDR3.

This clone showed up just a few times. V gene TRBV4-1 combines with J gene TRBJ1-6, with TRBD1 matching 7 bases. Looked up from germline, CDR1 is MGHRA and CDR2 is YSYEKL. Unmatched junction bases numbered 12, after V lost 7 bases and J lost 9 bases. This CDR3 is 15 amino acids long. CDR3 sequence reads: CASMSYRDSSSPLHF. CDR3 sequence (DNA): TGCGCCAGCATGAGTTACCGGGACAGTAGTTCACCCCTCCACTTT.

This chain connects TRBV2 to TRBJ2-3; perhaps TRBD2 as D (6 bases). The V gene's germline CDR1 is SNHLY and CDR2 FYNNEI. This CDR3 comprises 13 residues. Deletions cut 7 bases from V and 5 bases from J, with 13 bases between. The CDR3 coding sequence is TGTGCCAGCATTTACCGGGACTTAGATACGCAGTATTTT. Translation: CASIYRDLDTQYF.

The table lists this clone with a few counts. Other DNA variants within this sample encode the same CDR3. The chain joins TRBV5-1 to TRBJ2-5; TRBD1 aligns across 9 bases. The CDR3 runs 13 residues. Germline-derived CDR1 and CDR2 are SGHRS and YFSETQ. Losses at the gene ends were 4 bases for V and 5 bases for J; bases not matched to a gene: 3. CDR3 sequence: CASSAQGAETQYF. In DNA form, the CDR3 reads TGCGCCAGCAGCGCACAGGGGGCTGAGACCCAGTACTTC.

The rearrangement uses TRBV7-9 and TRBJ2-3, with D possibly being TRBD1 (5 bases). CDR3 length equals 15 residues. Trimming pared 6 bases from V and 6 bases from J, leaving 19 bases between. Per the germline V gene, CDR1 is SEHNR and CDR2 is FQNEAQ (reference sequence). CDR3 sequence (DNA): TGTGCCAGCAGTCCCGACAGTCTCGAGATGGATACGCAGTATTTT. This codes for CASSPDSLEMDTQYF.

This chain connects TRBV7-9 to TRBJ1-2, with a weak D call TRBD1 (6 bases). The CDR3 consists of 14 residues. Per germline, CDR1 SEHNR and CDR2 FQNEAQ (reference sequence). V lost 1 base to trimming and J lost 2 bases, with 8 bases between them. The CDR3 reads CASSLDRENYGYTF. CDR3 DNA: TGTGCCAGCAGCTTAGACAGGGAGAACTATGGCTACACCTTC.

The chain joins TRBV9 to TRBJ2-1; weak D call: TRBD1 (6 bases). V gave up 6 bases and J gave up 5 bases, with 18 bases separating them. The germline gives CDR1 SGDLS, CDR2 YYNGEE. The CDR3 is 15 amino acids. The CDR3 loop is CASTDLGAPDNEQFF. The CDR3, as DNA: TGTGCCAGCACCGACTTGGGGGCACCGGACAATGAGCAGTTCTTC.

The chain uses TRBV7-9 and TRBJ2-5; 14 bases agree with TRBD2. Germline V gene sequence: CDR1 SEHNR, CDR2 FQNEAQ (reference sequence). CDR3 length: 16 amino acids. The V segment lost 5 bases and the J segment 7 bases; nucleotides outside the gene matches: 9. CDR3 in DNA: TGTGCCAGCAGCGCAAGGACTAGCGGGGGGCAGGGGACCCAGTACTTC. Encoded protein: CASSARTSGGQGTQYF.

The chain couples TRBV28 to TRBJ1-2; a possible D gene is TRBD1 (5 bases). Germline values: CDR1 MDHEN, CDR2 SYDVKM. Trimming shortened V by 7 bases and J by 4 bases, and 16 bases separated the two germline ends. The CDR3 covers 14 residues. The CDR3 sequence is CASTLQTELYGYTF. CDR3 in DNA: TGTGCCAGCACCCTTCAGACAGAGCTCTATGGCTACACCTTC.

The chain links TRBV11-2 to TRBJ1-2; D is possibly TRBD1 (6 bases). V lost 5 bases and J lost 0, with 13 bases in between. The germline CDR1 and CDR2 sequences are SGHAT and FQNNGV. This CDR3 has 15 amino acids. In DNA, the CDR3 is TGTGCCAGCAGCGGCAATAGGGGGTCTAACTATGGCTACACCTTC. Protein sequence: CASSGNRGSNYGYTF.

The chain combines TRBV19 with TRBJ2-7; the match to TRBD1 covers 9 bases. V lost 5 bases and J lost 0; bases outside the gene matches: 5. Germline V CDR1 and CDR2: LNHDA, SQIVND (reference sequence). This CDR3 has 15 amino acids. The DNA for the CDR3 is TGTGCCAGTAGTCCCGACAGGGGGAACTCCTACGAGCAGTACTTC. This translates into CASSPDRGNSYEQYF.